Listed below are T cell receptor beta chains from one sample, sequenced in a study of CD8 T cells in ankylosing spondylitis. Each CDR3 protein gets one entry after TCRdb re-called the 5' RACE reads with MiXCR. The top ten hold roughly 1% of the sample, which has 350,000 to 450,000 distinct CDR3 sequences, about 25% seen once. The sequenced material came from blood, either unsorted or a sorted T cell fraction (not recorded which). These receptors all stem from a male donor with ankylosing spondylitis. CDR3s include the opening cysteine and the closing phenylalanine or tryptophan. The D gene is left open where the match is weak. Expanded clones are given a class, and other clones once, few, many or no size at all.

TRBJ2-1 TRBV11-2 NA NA CASSLNVLNEQFF TGTGCCAGCAGTCTCAATGTCCTAAATGAGCAGTTCTTC
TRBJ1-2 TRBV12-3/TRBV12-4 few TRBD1 CASRMTGSASYGYTF TGTGCCAGCAGGATGACAGGGAGTGCGAGCTATGGCTACACCTTC
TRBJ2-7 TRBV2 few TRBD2 CASSYEGTSPYEQYF TGTGCCAGCAGTTATGAAGGGACTAGCCCCTACGAGCAGTACTTC
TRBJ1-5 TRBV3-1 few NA CASSSSGSNQPQHF TGTGCCAGCAGTTCCTCAGGGAGCAATCAGCCCCAGCATTTT
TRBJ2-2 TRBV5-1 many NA CASSLVENTGELFF TGCGCCAGCAGCTTGGTTGAGAACACCGGGGAGCTGTTTTTT
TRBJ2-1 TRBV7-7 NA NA CASSAGMGEQFF TGTGCCAGCAGCGCAGGAATGGGTGAGCAGTTCTTC
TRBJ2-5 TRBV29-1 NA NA CSVVRDQETQYF TGCAGCGTTGTCCGGGACCAAGAGACCCAGTACTTC
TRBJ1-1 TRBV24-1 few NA CATANQRDGAFF TGTGCCACCGCAAACCAGAGAGACGGAGCTTTCTTT
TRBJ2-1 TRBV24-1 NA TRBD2 CATSGRGGLSEQFF TGTGCCACCTCAGGTAGGGGAGGGCTTTCCGAGCAGTTCTTC
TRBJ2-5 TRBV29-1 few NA CSVLTETQYF TGCAGCGTTCTTACGGAGACCCAGTACTTC
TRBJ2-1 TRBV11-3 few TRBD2 CASSLDSASGSVNEQFF TGTGCCAGCAGCTTAGATAGCGCCAGCGGGAGTGTCAATGAGCAGTTCTTC
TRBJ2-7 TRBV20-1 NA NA CSARIGTAYEQYF TGCAGTGCTAGGATCGGGACCGCCTACGAGCAGTACTTC
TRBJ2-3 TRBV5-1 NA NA CASSLPRTDTQYF TGCGCCAGCAGCCTCCCGCGGACAGATACGCAGTATTTT
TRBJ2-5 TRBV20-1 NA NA CSARRRKETQYF TGCAGTGCTCGCCGCAGGAAAGAGACCCAGTACTTC
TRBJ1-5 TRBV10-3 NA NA CAIRQGNQPQHF TGTGCCATCAGACAGGGAAATCAGCCCCAGCATTTT
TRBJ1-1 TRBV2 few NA CASTPWGVEAFF TGTGCCAGCACTCCCTGGGGCGTTGAAGCTTTCTTT
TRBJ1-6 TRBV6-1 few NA CASSPPEGPGESPLHF TGTGCCAGCTCACCTCCAGAGGGGCCAGGGGAATCACCCCTCCACTTT
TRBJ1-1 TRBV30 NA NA CAWGLRTEAFF TGTGCCTGGGGTCTGAGGACTGAAGCTTTCTTT
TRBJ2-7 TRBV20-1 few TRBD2 CSARALAGLSYEQYF TGCAGTGCTAGAGCGCTAGCGGGCCTATCCTACGAGCAGTACTTC
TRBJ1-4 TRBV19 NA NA CASSKPAGAEGSTNEKLFF TGTGCCAGTAGTAAGCCCGCGGGGGCGGAGGGATCAACTAATGAAAAACTGTTTTTT
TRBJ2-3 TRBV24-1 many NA CATSDLDPVGTDTQYF TGTGCCACCAGTGATTTGGACCCGGTCGGGACAGATACGCAGTATTTT